The 27 T cell receptor beta chains below were found in one sample sequenced in a study of T cell changes during pregnancy in multiple sclerosis. Sequencing used immunoSEQ multiplex PCR; TCRdb keeps in-frame clones, though not all of them. The sample includes around 80,000 clones, about 91% seen only once; the top ten take around 2.6%. This material consisted of peripheral blood, taken before pregnancy. These receptors were obtained from a female donor with multiple sclerosis, enrolled in a pregnancy study.

This chain uses TRBV29-1 with TRBJ1-1; maybe TRBD1 (6 bases). Germline V CDR1 and CDR2: SQVTM, ANQGSEA. Trimming took 3 bases from V and 4 from J, leaving 12 bases between them. CDR3 size: 13 residues. CDR3 nucleotides: TGCAGCGTTGATCAGGGGAGTATCACTGAAGCTTTCTTT. It is translated as CSVDQGSITEAFF.

This clone was counted ten times or more. The chain has TRBV5-4 and TRBJ1-4; 7 bases line up with TRBD1. The CDR3 extends over 15 amino acids. With 1 base clipped from V and 8 bases from J, the junction kept 8 bases outside the gene matches. Germline V gene sequence: CDR1 SGHNT, CDR2 YYREEE (reference sequence). CDR3 bases: TGTGCCAGCAGCTTGTTAGGGGGCGCCGGGGAAAAACTGTTTTTT. It yields the protein CASSLLGGAGEKLFF.

This clone was seen only once. The V call is TRBV5-8, the J call TRBJ2-3; D uncertain. Trimming pared 1 base from V and 0 bases from J, leaving 9 bases between. CDR1 is SGHTS and CDR2 is YDEGEE in the germline V gene. CDR3 length equals 15 residues. This chain's CDR3 is CASSLSVSSTDTQYF. The CDR3 DNA is TGTGCCAGCAGCTTGTCGGTGTCTAGCACAGATACGCAGTATTTT.

J is TRBJ2-1 and V is TRBV27; TRBD2 agrees at 13 bases. Germline V gene data show CDR1 as MNHEY and CDR2 as SMNVEV (reference sequence). The V segment lost 6 bases and the J segment 7 bases; nucleotides outside the gene matches: 6. This CDR3 is built from 15 residues. CDR3 residues: CASRRGLAGENEQFF. The CDR3 DNA is TGTGCCAGCAGACGAGGACTAGCGGGAGAGAATGAGCAGTTCTTC.

J is TRBJ2-3 and V is TRBV5-6, with D possibly matching TRBD2 (5 bases). CDR1 is SGHDT and CDR2 is YYEEEE in the germline V gene. The CDR3 contains 14 residues. Trimming took off 4 bases at V and 2 bases at J, with 11 bases between the two ends. The CDR3 DNA follows: TGTGCCAGCAGCCTGAGAGGGATCACAGATACGCAGTATTTT. It yields the protein CASSLRGITDTQYF.

Here the CDR3 reads CASSPRTGFSYEQYF. The DNA for the CDR3 is TGTGCCAGCAGCCCGAGGACGGGGTTCTCCTACGAGCAGTACTTC. V and J are TRBV9 and TRBJ2-7; weak D call: TRBD2 (5 bases). Germline CDR1 and CDR2: SGDLS and YYNGEE. The CDR3 is 15 amino acids. Trimming pared 4 bases from V and 0 bases from J, leaving 14 bases between.

This rearrangement joins TRBV7-8 to TRBJ1-1, with 7 bases that match TRBD1. Germline CDR1 and CDR2: SGHVS and FQNEAQ. The CDR3 covers 11 residues. The junction had 5 bases not matched to a gene; V was cut back by 5 bases and J by 11 bases. The CDR3 loop reads CASSADRVAFF. The CDR3, as DNA: TGTGCCAGCAGCGCAGACAGGGTTGCTTTCTTT.

The chain joins TRBV5-1 to TRBJ2-3; TRBD1 matches at 7 bases. This CDR3 is built from 15 residues. Germline V gene lookup returns CDR1 SGHRS and CDR2 YFSETQ. The J segment lost 3 bases and the V segment lost 6 bases, leaving 10 bases of the junction unmatched. This chain's CDR3 is CASTPTWDSTDTQYF. The CDR3, as DNA: TGCGCCAGCACCCCCACCTGGGACAGTACAGATACGCAGTATTTT.

The rearrangement uses TRBV5-6 and TRBJ1-2; D may be TRBD1 (5 bases). This CDR3 spans 18 amino acids. V lost 0 bases and J 7 bases, leaving 25 bases between the germline ends. Germline lookup yields CDR1 SGHDT and CDR2 YYEEEE. The CDR3 spells CASSLALRAMESGRGYTF. In nucleotides, the CDR3 is TGTGCCAGCAGCTTGGCCCTCAGGGCTATGGAGTCCGGACGTGGCTACACCTTC.

The chain combines TRBV19 with TRBJ2-1; TRBD1 matches at 7 bases. The germline gives CDR1 LNHDA, CDR2 SQIVND (reference sequence). This CDR3 spans 16 amino acids. Germline trimming cut 1 base from V and 7 bases from J; bases unmatched to any gene: 10. The CDR3 spells CASSIGVTGTRNEQFF. The CDR3 nucleotides read TGTGCCAGTAGTATAGGAGTGACAGGGACGCGGAATGAGCAGTTCTTC.

As regards this clone: The germline gene is not matched at one end of the junction; a read error may be the cause. CDR3 nucleotide sequence: TGTGCCAGCAGCCCGACCGGACTAGCGGGTTCCCCTTCTTTC. This sequence encodes CASSPTGLAGSPSF. The J gene is TRBJ2-7, the V gene TRBV27; 11 bases align to TRBD2. Germline V gene lookup returns CDR1 MNHEY and CDR2 SMNVEV (reference sequence). This CDR3 is 14 amino acids long.

The sample holds one count of this clone. The V gene is TRBV6-5, the J gene TRBJ1-5; no clear D gene. The CDR3 covers 15 residues. Trimming took off 6 bases at V and 6 bases at J, with 18 bases between the two ends. Per germline, CDR1 MNHEY and CDR2 SVGAGI. This CDR3 is CASRDSAVGVQPQHF. CDR3 DNA: TGTGCCAGCAGAGATTCTGCAGTAGGAGTTCAGCCCCAGCATTTT.

The chain links TRBV9 to TRBJ1-1; D is undetermined. The CDR3 length is 14 residues. Trimming shortened V by 0 bases and J by 1 base, and 7 bases separated the two germline ends. Germline assignment: CDR1 SGDLS and CDR2 YYNGEE. CDR3 DNA sequence: TGTGCCAGCAGCGTAGGCAGGTCGAACACTGAAGCTTTCTTT. Protein: CASSVGRSNTEAFF.

This clone was counted once. The chain combines TRBV7-9 with TRBJ2-3; TRBD2 is a possible D gene (7 bases). The CDR3 has 15 residues. CDR1 is SEHNR, CDR2 FQNEAQ, per germline (reference sequence). V lost 5 bases, J lost 1 base, and 13 bases lay in between. Written as DNA, the CDR3 is TGTGCCAGCAGCCCGAAGGGGGGGGGCACAGATACGCAGTATTTT. This sequence encodes CASSPKGGGTDTQYF.

The rearrangement joins TRBV27 to TRBJ2-7, with no clear D. The CDR3 extends over 12 amino acids. Germline assignment: CDR1 MNHEY and CDR2 SMNVEV (reference sequence). Trimming took 4 bases from V and 5 from J, leaving 9 bases between them. CDR3 protein: CASSSPPDEQYF. Written as DNA, the CDR3 is TGTGCCAGCAGTTCCCCCCCGGACGAGCAGTACTTC.

This clone appeared a single time. This rearrangement joins TRBV5-1 to TRBJ2-7; TRBD2 agrees at 9 bases. Germline V gives CDR1 SGHRS, CDR2 YFSETQ. Trimming took 0 bases from V and 2 from J; bases not matched to a gene: 6. The CDR3 length is 16 residues. The CDR3: CASSLGPAGGTYEQYF. The CDR3 region has the DNA TGCGCCAGCAGCTTGGGCCCAGCGGGAGGCACCTACGAGCAGTACTTC.

The chain joins TRBV4-2 to TRBJ1-4; 8 bases are shared with TRBD1. This CDR3 contains 17 residues. V was clipped by 1 base and J by 7 bases; unmatched bases: 11. Germline CDR1 reads LGHNA; CDR2 reads YNFKEQ. CDR3 nucleotide sequence: TGTGCCAGCAGCCAAGGTCCCCGGACAGGGTATTCTGAAAAACTGTTTTTT. The encoded protein is CASSQGPRTGYSEKLFF.

The rearrangement joins TRBV6-5 to TRBJ2-1, with TRBD2 as a possible D gene (6 bases). The germline CDR1 and CDR2 sequences are MNHEY and SVGAGI. The V end was cut by 0 bases, the J end by 8 bases, with 11 bases between. The CDR3 loop spans 14 amino acids. CDR3 DNA: TGTGCCAGCAGTTACTCGGGAGGCAACGATGAGCAGTTCTTC. Encoded protein: CASSYSGGNDEQFF.

The V call is TRBV2, the J call TRBJ2-2; maybe TRBD1 (6 bases). Germline CDR1 reads SNHLY; CDR2 reads FYNNEI. V lost 6 bases, J lost 0 bases, and 20 bases lay in between. The CDR3 runs 18 residues. In DNA, the CDR3 is TGTGCCAGCAGGGACAGTTGGGGCGGAATGCCGAACACCGGGGAGCTGTTTTTT. Protein product: CASRDSWGGMPNTGELFF.

The chain's CDR3 is CASSILRNTEAFF. Written as DNA, the CDR3 is TGTGCCAGTAGTATTCTCAGGAACACTGAAGCTTTCTTT. This chain connects TRBV19 to TRBJ1-1; D unresolved. The CDR3 covers 13 residues. Looked up from germline, CDR1 is LNHDA and CDR2 is SQIVND (reference sequence). V was trimmed by 3 bases and J by 1 base, leaving 6 bases between them.

The chain combines TRBV29-1 with TRBJ2-1; D is unresolved. CDR1 SQVTM and CDR2 ANQGSEA come from the germline V gene. The V end was cut by 0 bases, the J end by 7 bases, with 4 bases between. CDR3 length equals 11 residues. In DNA form, the CDR3 reads TGCAGCGTTGAAGATCGTAATGAGCAGTTCTTC. This encodes CSVEDRNEQFF.

A single count supports this clone. CDR3 sequence reads: CASSKKDREEQPQHF. CDR3 bases: TGTGCCAGCAGTAAAAAGGACAGGGAGGAACAGCCCCAGCATTTT. The chain recombines TRBV6-1 with TRBJ1-5; 8 bases are a match to TRBD1. The CDR3 contains 15 residues. V gave up 5 bases and J gave up 7 bases; unmatched junction bases: 10. Germline CDR1 and CDR2: MNHNS and SASEGT.

The chain combines TRBV28 with TRBJ1-3; 9 bases are shared with TRBD1. Unmatched junction bases numbered 10, after V lost 5 bases and J lost 2 bases. The CDR3 is made up of 17 amino acids. CDR1 and CDR2 from the germline V gene are MDHEN and SYDVKM. The CDR3 region has the DNA TGTGCCAGCAGTACACCTGGGGGACAGGGCCCTGGAAACACCATATATTTT. It translates to CASSTPGGQGPGNTIYF.

In this sample, this clone turned up once. The genes are TRBV7-9 and TRBJ2-1; tentative D call: TRBD1 (6 bases). CDR1 and CDR2 (germline): SEHNR, FQNEAQ (reference sequence). The V and J ends lost 5 bases and 0 bases respectively, with 14 bases between them. This CDR3 comprises 16 residues. The CDR3 loop is CASSIRDTGSYNEQFF. CDR3 DNA: TGTGCCAGCAGCATCCGGGACACGGGCTCCTACAATGAGCAGTTCTTC.

This chain links TRBV5-1 with TRBJ1-1; D may be TRBD1 (5 bases). The CDR3 extends over 16 amino acids. Between the trimmed V and J ends, which lost 0 bases and 1 base, there was a span of 13 bases. Per germline, CDR1 SGHRS and CDR2 YFSETQ. CDR3 protein: CASSLVVQEGNTEAFF. DNA of the CDR3: TGCGCCAGCAGCTTGGTTGTACAGGAGGGGAACACTGAAGCTTTCTTT.

The chain employs TRBV29-1 and TRBJ2-3; a possible D gene is TRBD2 (6 bases). The germline CDR1 and CDR2 sequences are SQVTM and ANQGSEA. Trimming took off 7 bases at V and 3 bases at J, with 14 bases between the two ends. This CDR3 has 13 amino acids. CDR3 bases: TGCAGCGCAGGAGGCGGAGGGACAGATACGCAGTATTTT. Its translation is CSAGGGGTDTQYF.

This chain links TRBV11-3 with TRBJ2-2, with D maybe TRBD2 (6 bases). From germline, CDR1 is SGHNT and CDR2 YENEEA. The CDR3 runs to 16 residues. V was trimmed by 5 bases and J by 6 bases, leaving 19 bases between them. In nucleotides, the CDR3 is TGTGCCAGCAGCCCCGGGGGTGGAGGGGACGCCGGGGAGCTGTTTTTT. As protein: CASSPGGGGDAGELFF.